This T cell receptor beta chain was retrieved from a study of tissue T cells after allogeneic stem cell transplantation. TCRdb keeps only in-frame clones here, not all; method: immunoSEQ multiplex PCR. The data contain 6,000 or so clones, around 50% of them seen just once; the ten biggest clones take up less than 9.5%. Documented time point: mouse harvest day 7 after allogeneic transplant. Each mouse received 10^7 T-cell-depleted marrow cells plus 10^6 splenic CD5+ T cells by tail vein. B6 (H2b) cells into BALB/c (H2d) mice; tissues taken at day 7 or 14. As for this clone: Its specificity is not known. Gene names refer to mouse genes. The read is 1 residue too short to cover the CDR3 end, so that end is filled in from the germline J gene.

Looked up from germline, CDR1 is SNHLY and CDR2 is FYNGKV (reference sequence). The V and J ends lost 5 bases and 6 bases, in that order; junction bases with no gene match: 4. The CDR3 consists of 14 residues. Study conclusions and caveats: Limitations included a small, clinically heterogeneous cohort and limited sampling depth. Tissue-detected TCR repertoire was only partly captured by blood and spleen T cells. TCR repertoires tracked anatomic similarity, regardless of disease or transplant status.

The sequence was collected from a female BALB/c mouse given C57BL/6 T cells with graft-versus-host disease after an allogeneic hematopoietic cell transplant. V usage is TRBV3 and J usage is TRBJ2-1, with TRBD1 matching over 10 bases. The sequenced material came from gut tissue. The CDR3 loop reads CASSPRTGGAEQFF. The CDR3 bases that were read are TGTGCCAGCAGCCCCCGGACAGGGGGTGCTGAGCAGTTC.